This is a list of T cell receptor beta chains from one sample in a study of blood T cell repertoires in COVID-19. Sequencing was performed with immunoSEQ multiplex PCR; in TCRdb, only in-frame clones are kept and a portion is missing. This table holds 170,000 or so clones, about 86% found once. What was sequenced was peripheral blood. Receptor source: a middle-aged man with active or convalescent COVID-19. Each CDR3 is given with its conserved first and last residue. Fields, in order: J gene, D gene, clone size, V gene, CDR3 protein, CDR3 DNA. The D gene is left open where the match is weak. Clone sizes are given selectively: once, few, many, or a class where the clone is expanded.

j_gene: TRBJ2-6
d_gene: TRBD1
abundance: few
v_gene: TRBV11-1
CDR3aa: CASASPGGNVLTF
CDR3nt: TGTGCCAGCGCCAGTCCAGGGGGCAACGTCCTGACTTTC

j_gene: TRBJ1-1
d_gene: -
abundance: -
v_gene: TRBV6-5
CDR3aa: CASSITGRNTEAFF
CDR3nt: TGTGCCAGCAGCATTACAGGGCGGAACACTGAAGCTTTCTTT

j_gene: TRBJ1-1
d_gene: -
abundance: once
v_gene: TRBV24-1
CDR3aa: CATKVRGGALMNTEAFF
CDR3nt: TGTGCCACCAAAGTAAGGGGCGGAGCTCTGATGAACACTGAAGCTTTCTTT

j_gene: TRBJ1-1
d_gene: -
abundance: -
v_gene: TRBV5-8
CDR3aa: CASRLVGVDTEAFF
CDR3nt: TGTGCCAGCAGATTAGTGGGAGTCGACACTGAAGCTTTCTTT

j_gene: TRBJ1-6
d_gene: -
abundance: few
v_gene: TRBV5-5
CDR3aa: CASSLANSLRGYNSPLHF
CDR3nt: TGTGCCAGCAGCTTGGCCAATTCCTTGAGAGGTTATAATTCACCCCTCCACTTT

j_gene: TRBJ1-1
d_gene: -
abundance: -
v_gene: TRBV6-5
CDR3aa: CASGTQRAFF
CDR3nt: TGTGCCAGTGGTACCCAGAGGGCTTTCTTT

j_gene: TRBJ2-3
d_gene: TRBD2
abundance: -
v_gene: TRBV5-5
CDR3aa: CASSFLSGTSGSNADTQYF
CDR3nt: TGTGCCAGCAGCTTCTTGTCCGGGACTAGCGGGAGTAACGCAGATACGCAGTATTTT

j_gene: TRBJ2-5
d_gene: TRBD1
abundance: -
v_gene: TRBV7-6
CDR3aa: CASSGRQGQETQYF
CDR3nt: TGTGCCAGCAGCGGCAGACAGGGACAAGAGACCCAGTACTTC

j_gene: TRBJ1-5
d_gene: -
abundance: -
v_gene: TRBV11-2
CDR3aa: CASSLERGPSQPQHF
CDR3nt: TGTGCCAGCAGCTTAGAACGCGGGCCATCCCAGCCCCAGCATTTT

j_gene: TRBJ2-1
d_gene: TRBD1
abundance: -
v_gene: TRBV24-1
CDR3aa: CATSDSPTTGSSYNEQFF
CDR3nt: TGTGCCACCAGTGATTCGCCGACGACAGGGAGCTCCTACAATGAGCAGTTCTTC

j_gene: TRBJ2-7
d_gene: TRBD1
abundance: -
v_gene: TRBV7-6
CDR3aa: CASRASQGALHEQYF
CDR3nt: TGTGCCAGCAGAGCGTCGCAGGGGGCTCTCCACGAGCAGTACTTC

j_gene: TRBJ2-2
d_gene: -
abundance: -
v_gene: TRBV14
CDR3aa: CASSQVRTPNTGELFF
CDR3nt: TGTGCCAGCAGCCAAGTCCGGACTCCAAACACCGGGGAGCTGTTTTTT

j_gene: TRBJ2-1
d_gene: -
abundance: -
v_gene: TRBV18
CDR3aa: CASSLDSLHSYNEQFF
CDR3nt: TGTGCCAGCTCACTGGACAGCCTCCACTCCTACAATGAGCAGTTCTTC

j_gene: TRBJ2-1
d_gene: TRBD2
abundance: -
v_gene: TRBV24-1
CDR3aa: CATSGTSGSNEQFF
CDR3nt: TGTGCCACCAGTGGGACTAGCGGGAGCAATGAGCAGTTCTTC

j_gene: TRBJ2-7
d_gene: TRBD1
abundance: few
v_gene: TRBV29-1
CDR3aa: CSVEPGTGVYEQYF
CDR3nt: TGCAGCGTGGAACCGGGAACAGGGGTCTACGAGCAGTACTTC

j_gene: TRBJ2-7
d_gene: TRBD2
abundance: -
v_gene: TRBV3-1/TRBV3-2
CDR3aa: CASSQDLWEGEQYF
CDR3nt: TGTGCCAGCAGCCAAGATCTTTGGGAGGGGGAGCAGTACTTC

j_gene: TRBJ1-2
d_gene: -
abundance: -
v_gene: TRBV5-5
CDR3aa: CASSLGDTLTNYGYTF
CDR3nt: TGTGCCAGCAGCTTGGGGGACACCCTAACTAACTATGGCTACACCTTC

j_gene: TRBJ2-7
d_gene: -
abundance: -
v_gene: TRBV3-1/TRBV3-2
CDR3aa: CASSQDGIAASYEQYF
CDR3nt: TGTGCCAGCAGCCAAGATGGGATAGCGGCCTCCTACGAGCAGTACTTC

j_gene: TRBJ2-2
d_gene: -
abundance: -
v_gene: TRBV24-1
CDR3aa: CATSESLNTGELFF
CDR3nt: TGTGCCACCAGTGAATCTTTGAACACCGGGGAGCTGTTTTTT

j_gene: TRBJ2-7
d_gene: -
abundance: -
v_gene: TRBV28
CDR3aa: CASSLSTAGVEQYF
CDR3nt: TGTGCCAGCAGTTTATCTACGGCAGGGGTCGAGCAGTACTTC